This is a list of T cell receptor beta chains from one sample in a study of T cell changes during pregnancy in multiple sclerosis. Libraries were prepared by immunoSEQ multiplex PCR; TCRdb keeps only in-frame clonotypes and omits some of them. The sample records approximately 45,000 clones, about 85% being singletons. The sample in question was CD4+ T cells from peripheral blood mononuclear cells, obtained before pregnancy. Receptors originate from a female donor with multiple sclerosis, enrolled in a pregnancy study. Both conserved end residues are part of each CDR3. D genes are given only for firm matches. Size is stated for part of the rows, as once, few or many counts, or as a class when the clone is expanded.

cdr3_aa	cdr3_nt	d_call	v_call	j_call	clone_size
CASSIYEGGDGYTF	TGTGCCAGCAGTATTTATGAAGGAGGAGATGGCTACACCTTC	.	TRBV7-2	TRBJ1-2	.
CASSRGQGEGEQYF	TGTGCCAGCAGCCGGGGACAGGGCGAGGGGGAGCAGTACTTC	TRBD1	TRBV27	TRBJ2-7	.
CASSSNLLGGNTDTQYF	TGTGCCAGCAGCTCGAACTTGTTAGGGGGAAACACAGATACGCAGTATTTT	.	TRBV7-2	TRBJ2-3	.
CSAGDYEQYF	TGCAGCGCCGGAGACTACGAGCAGTACTTC	.	TRBV29-1	TRBJ2-7	.
CASSLPYNRVPGYTF	TGTGCCAGCAGCTTACCCTACAACAGGGTTCCTGGCTACACCTTC	.	TRBV11-2	TRBJ1-2	few
CASSLGTSDNEQFF	TGCGCCAGCAGCTTGGGAACTAGCGACAATGAGCAGTTCTTC	TRBD2	TRBV5-1	TRBJ2-1	.
CASRPGSRETQYF	TGTGCCAGCAGACCCGGGAGCCGGGAGACCCAGTACTTC	.	TRBV6-5	TRBJ2-5	.
CASSLVTGRAGYTF	TGTGCCAGCAGCTTGGTCACTGGAAGAGCGGGCTACACCTTC	.	TRBV7-6	TRBJ1-2	.
CASSALLQGNEKLFF	TGTGCCAGCAGTGCGCTATTACAGGGGAATGAAAAACTGTTTTTT	TRBD1	TRBV6-1	TRBJ1-4	.
CAWSGDRRNTGELFF	TGTGCCTGGAGTGGGGACAGGAGGAACACCGGGGAGCTGTTTTTT	TRBD1	TRBV30	TRBJ2-2	.
CASGPGQAQETQYF	TGCGCCAGCGGACCGGGACAGGCTCAAGAGACCCAGTACTTC	TRBD1	TRBV5-1	TRBJ2-5	.
CASSEQANSNQPQHF	TGTGCCAGCAGTGAACAGGCTAATAGCAATCAGCCCCAGCATTTT	.	TRBV2	TRBJ1-5	few
CASSLIQGGTEAFF	TGTGCCAGCAGCTTAATCCAGGGTGGCACTGAAGCTTTCTTT	.	TRBV7-2	TRBJ1-1	.
CASRRLAGSYEQYF	TGTGCCAGTAGACGACTAGCGGGGTCCTACGAGCAGTACTTC	TRBD2	TRBV19	TRBJ2-7	.
CASSTIAGGPLDGANVLTF	TGTGCCAGCAGTACAATAGCGGGAGGGCCTTTGGATGGGGCCAACGTCCTGACTTTC	TRBD2	TRBV2	TRBJ2-6	.
CASSPKGTGTIETQYF	TGTGCCAGCAGCCCGAAAGGGACAGGGACTATAGAGACCCAGTACTTC	TRBD1	TRBV5-8	TRBJ2-5	.
CASSDSGGPYEQYF	TGCGCCAGCAGTGATTCAGGGGGACCCTACGAGCAGTACTTC	TRBD1	TRBV10-1	TRBJ2-7	.
CASSRQGGNYEQYF	TGTGCCAGTAGCCGGCAGGGAGGAAACTACGAGCAGTACTTC	.	TRBV19	TRBJ2-7	once
CASSLQGANEKLFF	TGCGCCAGCAGCTTGCAGGGGGCGAATGAAAAACTGTTTTTT	TRBD1	TRBV5-1	TRBJ1-4	few
CASRTLRPAYNSPLHF	TGTGCCAGCCGGACACTGCGGCCTGCCTATAATTCACCCCTCCACTTT	.	TRBV14	TRBJ1-6	once
CASSLSAGRSSYEQYF	TGTGCCAGCAGCTTGAGTGCAGGGAGGAGCTCCTACGAGCAGTACTTC	.	TRBV5-5	TRBJ2-7	once
CASSLDSRNEDRLRSEAFF	TGTGCCAGCAGCTTAGACAGTCGGAACGAGGACAGGTTGCGTTCGGAAGCTTTCTTT	TRBD1	TRBV7-6	TRBJ1-1	.
CASSISGQGFYEQYF	TGTGCCAGTAGTATCTCGGGACAGGGCTTTTACGAGCAGTACTTC	TRBD1	TRBV19	TRBJ2-7	.
CASKGWDRGRLETQYF	TGTGCCAGTAAAGGGTGGGACAGGGGGCGTTTAGAGACCCAGTACTTC	TRBD1	TRBV19	TRBJ2-5	.
CASSAREGRYGYTF	TGTGCCAGCAGCGCCAGGGAAGGAAGGTATGGCTACACCTTC	.	TRBV9	TRBJ1-2	.
CASIRSSGNTIYF	TGTGCTAGTATCCGGAGCTCTGGAAACACCATATATTTT	.	TRBV12-5	TRBJ1-3	few
CASSYSKDSPYGYTF	TGTGCCAGCAGTTACTCGAAGGACAGCCCCTATGGCTACACCTTC	.	TRBV6-6	TRBJ1-2	.
CASLDHGGNYGYTF	TGTGCCAGCCTGGATCACGGGGGTAACTATGGCTACACCTTC	.	TRBV19	TRBJ1-2	.
CASSLETIYGYTF	TGCGCCAGCAGCTTGGAGACAATTTATGGCTACACCTTC	.	TRBV5-1	TRBJ1-2	.
CASSRGTEVYEQYF	TGTGCCAGCAGCCGTGGGACAGAAGTCTACGAGCAGTACTTC	TRBD1	TRBV5-6	TRBJ2-7	.
CASSVSGTGVGQPQHF	TGTGCCAGCAGCGTTTCCGGGACAGGGGTCGGTCAGCCCCAGCATTTT	TRBD1	TRBV7-2	TRBJ1-5	few
CASRPTVSQETQYF	TGCGCCAGCAGACCGACAGTATCCCAAGAGACCCAGTACTTC	.	TRBV5-1	TRBJ2-5	.
CASSYSRLAGAEQFF	TGTGCCAGCAGTTACTCCAGACTAGCGGGAGCTGAGCAGTTCTTC	TRBD2	TRBV6-5	TRBJ2-1	.
CASSLAAGSTDTQYF	TGTGCCAGCAGCTTAGCCGCAGGGTCCACAGATACGCAGTATTTT	.	TRBV11-3	TRBJ2-3	.
CAWSVKGAETQYF	TGTGCCTGGAGTGTCAAGGGGGCGGAGACCCAGTACTTC	TRBD1	TRBV30	TRBJ2-5	.